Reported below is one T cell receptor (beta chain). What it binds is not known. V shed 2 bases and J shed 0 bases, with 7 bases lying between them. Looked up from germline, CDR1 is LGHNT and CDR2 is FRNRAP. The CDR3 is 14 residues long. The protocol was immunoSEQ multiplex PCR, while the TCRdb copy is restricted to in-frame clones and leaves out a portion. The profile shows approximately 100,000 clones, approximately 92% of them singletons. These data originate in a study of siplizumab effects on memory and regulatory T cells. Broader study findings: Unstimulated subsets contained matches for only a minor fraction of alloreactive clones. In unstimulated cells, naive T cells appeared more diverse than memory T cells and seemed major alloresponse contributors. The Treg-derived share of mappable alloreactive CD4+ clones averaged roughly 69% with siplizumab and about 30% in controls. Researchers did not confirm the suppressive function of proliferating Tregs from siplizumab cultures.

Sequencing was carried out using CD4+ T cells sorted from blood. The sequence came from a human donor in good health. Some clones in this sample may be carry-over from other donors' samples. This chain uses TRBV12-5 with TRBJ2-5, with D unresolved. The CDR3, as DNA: TGTGCTAGTGGTTTGTGGACCAACCAAGAGACCCAGTACTTC. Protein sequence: CASGLWTNQETQYF.